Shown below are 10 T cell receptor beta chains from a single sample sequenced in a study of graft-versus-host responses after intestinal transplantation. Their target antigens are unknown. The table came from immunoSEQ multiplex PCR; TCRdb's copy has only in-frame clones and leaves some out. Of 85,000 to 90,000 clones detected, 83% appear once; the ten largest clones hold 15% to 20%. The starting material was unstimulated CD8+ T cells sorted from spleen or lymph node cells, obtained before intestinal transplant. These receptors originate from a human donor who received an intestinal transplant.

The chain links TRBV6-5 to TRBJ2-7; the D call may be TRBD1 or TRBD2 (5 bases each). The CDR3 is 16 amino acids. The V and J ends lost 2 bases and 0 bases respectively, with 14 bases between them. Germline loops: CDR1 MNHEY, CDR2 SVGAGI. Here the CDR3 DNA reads TGTGCCAGCAGTTACGAGCCGGGGCCTCCCTCCTACGAGCAGTACTTC. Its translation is CASSYEPGPPSYEQYF.

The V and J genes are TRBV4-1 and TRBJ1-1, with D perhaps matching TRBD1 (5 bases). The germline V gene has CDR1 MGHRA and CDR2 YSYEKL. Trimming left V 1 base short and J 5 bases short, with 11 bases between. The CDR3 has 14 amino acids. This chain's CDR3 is CASSQGGVGTEAFF. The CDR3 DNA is TGCGCCAGCAGCCAAGGAGGGGTTGGGACTGAAGCTTTCTTT.

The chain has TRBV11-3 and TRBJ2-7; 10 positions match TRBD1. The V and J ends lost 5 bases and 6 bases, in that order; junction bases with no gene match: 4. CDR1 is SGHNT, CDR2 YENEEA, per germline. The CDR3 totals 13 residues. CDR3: CASSPRTGGEQYF. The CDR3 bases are TGTGCCAGCAGCCCCCGGACAGGGGGCGAGCAGTACTTC.

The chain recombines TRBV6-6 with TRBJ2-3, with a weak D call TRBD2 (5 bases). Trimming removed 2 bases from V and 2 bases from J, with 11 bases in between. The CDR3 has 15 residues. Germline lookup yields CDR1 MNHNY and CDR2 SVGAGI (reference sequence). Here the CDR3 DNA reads TGTGCCAGCAGTTACCCAACGGGGTCCACAGATACGCAGTATTTT. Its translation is CASSYPTGSTDTQYF.

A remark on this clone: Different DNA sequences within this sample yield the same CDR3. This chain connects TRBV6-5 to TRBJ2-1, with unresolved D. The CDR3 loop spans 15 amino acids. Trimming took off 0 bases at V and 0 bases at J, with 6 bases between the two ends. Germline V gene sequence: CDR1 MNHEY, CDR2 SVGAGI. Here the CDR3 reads CASSYSGFSYNEQFF. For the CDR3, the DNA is TGTGCCAGCAGTTACTCCGGGTTCTCCTACAATGAGCAGTTCTTC.

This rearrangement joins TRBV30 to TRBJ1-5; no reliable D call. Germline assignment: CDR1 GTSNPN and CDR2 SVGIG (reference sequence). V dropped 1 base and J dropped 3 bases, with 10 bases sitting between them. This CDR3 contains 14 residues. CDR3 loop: CAWSADRPNQPQHF. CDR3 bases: TGTGCCTGGAGTGCTGACCGCCCCAATCAGCCCCAGCATTTT.

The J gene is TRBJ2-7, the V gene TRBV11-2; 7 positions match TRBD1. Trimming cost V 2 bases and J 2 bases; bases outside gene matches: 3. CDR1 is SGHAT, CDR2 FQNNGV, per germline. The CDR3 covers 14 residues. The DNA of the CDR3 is TGTGCCAGCAGCTTATCGGGACAGCCCTACGAGCAGTACTTC. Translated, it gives CASSLSGQPYEQYF.

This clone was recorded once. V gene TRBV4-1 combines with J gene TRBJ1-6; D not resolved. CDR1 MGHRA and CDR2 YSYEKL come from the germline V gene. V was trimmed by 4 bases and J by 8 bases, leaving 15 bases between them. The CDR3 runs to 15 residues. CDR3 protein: CASSLLPGRHSPLHF. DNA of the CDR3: TGCGCCAGCAGCCTCCTTCCGGGTCGCCATTCACCCCTCCACTTT.

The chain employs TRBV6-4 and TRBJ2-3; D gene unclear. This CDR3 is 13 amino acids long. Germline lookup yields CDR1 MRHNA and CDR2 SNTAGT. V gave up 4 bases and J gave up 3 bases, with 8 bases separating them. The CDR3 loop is CASSGRETDTQYF. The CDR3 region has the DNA TGTGCCAGCAGTGGAAGGGAAACAGATACGCAGTATTTT.

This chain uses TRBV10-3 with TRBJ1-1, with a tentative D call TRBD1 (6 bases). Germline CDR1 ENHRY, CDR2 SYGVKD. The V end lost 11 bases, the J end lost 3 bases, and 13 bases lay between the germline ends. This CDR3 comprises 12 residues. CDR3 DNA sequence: TGTGCCTCACAGGGATTGTACACTGAAGCTTTCTTT. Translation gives CASQGLYTEAFF.